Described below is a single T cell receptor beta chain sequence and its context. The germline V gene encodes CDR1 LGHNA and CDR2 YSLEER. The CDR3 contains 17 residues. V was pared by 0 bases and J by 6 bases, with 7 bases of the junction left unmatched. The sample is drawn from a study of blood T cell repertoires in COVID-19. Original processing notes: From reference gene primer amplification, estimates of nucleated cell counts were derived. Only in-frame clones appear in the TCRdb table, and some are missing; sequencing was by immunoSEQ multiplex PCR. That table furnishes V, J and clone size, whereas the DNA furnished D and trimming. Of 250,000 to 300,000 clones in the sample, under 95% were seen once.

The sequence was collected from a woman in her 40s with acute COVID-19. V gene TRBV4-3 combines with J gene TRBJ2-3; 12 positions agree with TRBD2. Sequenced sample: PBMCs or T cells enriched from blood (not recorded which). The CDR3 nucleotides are TGCGCCAGCAGCCAAGATTCTAGCGGGAGGGGGTTGGATACGCAGTATTTT. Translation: CASSQDSSGRGLDTQYF.